A single sample gave rise to the 13 T cell receptor beta chains below, sequenced in a study of cytomegalovirus exposure and HLA in healthy donors. Primers for the PCR totalled 60 Vbeta and 13 Jbeta. Assay used: immunoSEQ multiplex PCR; TCRdb lists only in-frame clones, some missing. The repertoire consists of more than 80,000 clones, with 71% occurring once and the leading ten covering less than 3.5%. Sequenced material: PBMCs. The source of these receptors is a female donor in good health and CMV-seronegative.

J is TRBJ2-7 and V is TRBV30; 7 positions agree with TRBD1. The CDR3 has 14 amino acids. V shed 2 bases, J shed 6 bases, and the junction held 10 bases outside the gene matches. CDR1 is GTSNPN and CDR2 is SVGIG in the germline V gene (reference sequence). The CDR3 DNA reads TGTGCCTGGAGTAAAGACAGGGAACTGGGCGAGCAGTACTTC. It codes for CAWSKDRELGEQYF.

This chain's CDR3 is CASSLMTSGSSDTQYF. CDR3 nucleotides: TGCGCCAGCAGCCTCATGACTAGCGGGAGTTCAGATACGCAGTATTTT. The chain combines TRBV5-1 with TRBJ2-3; 12 positions match TRBD2. The CDR3 consists of 16 residues. V gave up 4 bases and J gave up 4 bases; unmatched junction bases: 7. CDR1 SGHRS and CDR2 YFSETQ come from the germline V gene.

CDR3 nucleotides: TGTGCCAGCAGCTTATATAGCGGGAGGGGAAGGAGCACAGATACGCAGTATTTT. Its translation is CASSLYSGRGRSTDTQYF. This chain uses TRBV7-2 with TRBJ2-3, with 11 bases identical to TRBD2. Looked up from germline, CDR1 is SGHTA and CDR2 is FQGNSA. The J segment lost 0 bases and the V segment lost 2 bases, leaving 7 bases of the junction unmatched. The CDR3 is 18 residues long.

The chain links TRBV7-2 to TRBJ2-7, with TRBD1 as a possible D gene (5 bases). CDR1 is SGHTA and CDR2 is FQGNSA in the germline V gene. Trimming took off 0 bases at V and 2 bases at J, with 5 bases between the two ends. The CDR3 consists of 13 residues. In DNA form, the CDR3 reads TGTGCCAGCAGCTTAGCGACAGCCTACGAGCAGTACTTC. Translation: CASSLATAYEQYF.

The rearrangement links TRBV19 to TRBJ2-3; 9 nucleotides agree with TRBD1. Germline V gene lookup returns CDR1 LNHDA and CDR2 SQIVND (reference sequence). The CDR3 is 14 residues long. V was clipped by 4 bases and J by 3 bases; unmatched bases: 2. The CDR3 nucleotides are TGTGCCAGTAGTACCGGGACAGGGACAGATACGCAGTATTTT. Translation gives CASSTGTGTDTQYF.

This chain connects TRBV30 to TRBJ2-1, with 7 bases fitting TRBD2. The CDR3 has 14 amino acids. Germline V lookup: CDR1 GTSNPN, CDR2 SVGIG (reference sequence). V gave up 0 bases and J gave up 6 bases; unmatched junction bases: 5. In DNA, the CDR3 is TGTGCCTGGAGTGTTGGGGGGGGAGTCAATGAGCAGTTCTTC. Translating it yields CAWSVGGGVNEQFF.

This chain links TRBV7-6 with TRBJ2-3, with a tentative D call TRBD2 (5 bases). The CDR3 extends over 14 amino acids. Trimming left V 5 bases short and J 1 base short, with 10 bases between. The germline CDR1 and CDR2 sequences are SGHVS and FNYEAQ. CDR3 sequence reads: CASSGGLGTDTQYF. The CDR3 nucleotides read TGTGCCAGCAGCGGCGGGCTGGGCACAGATACGCAGTATTTT.

The chain is built from TRBV5-1 and TRBJ2-5; no clear D. Deletions cut 2 bases from V and 5 bases from J, with 7 bases between. The CDR3 consists of 12 residues. The germline gives CDR1 SGHRS, CDR2 YFSETQ. The CDR3 reads CASSFLLETQYF. CDR3 in DNA: TGCGCCAGCAGCTTTCTTCTTGAGACCCAGTACTTC. Supplemented by reference TRBV5-1 and TRBJ2-5, the full variable domain reads KAGVTQTPRYLIKTRGQQVTLSCSPISGHRSVSWYQQTPGQGLQFLFEYFSETQRNKGNFPGRFSGRQFSNSRSEMNVSTLELGDSALYLCASSFLLETQYFGPGTRLLVL.

The chain recombines TRBV18 with TRBJ1-2, with D perhaps TRBD1 (6 bases). This CDR3 contains 15 residues. CDR1 and CDR2 (germline): KGHSH, LQKENI. V was trimmed by 3 bases and J by 3 bases, leaving 14 bases between them. The CDR3 nucleotides read TGTGCCAGCTCACCCTCACAGGGTGGCTACTATGGCTACACCTTC. It specifies CASSPSQGGYYGYTF.

In this sample, this clone turned up a few times. V usage is TRBV25-1 and J usage is TRBJ2-5; TRBD1 is a possible D gene (6 bases). CDR1 and CDR2 (germline): MGHDK, SYGVNS. The CDR3 contains 14 residues. V dropped 6 bases and J dropped 1 base, with 12 bases sitting between them. CDR3 sequence (DNA): TGTGCCAGCAGGGCGGTGGGGGCCCAAGAGACCCAGTACTTC. Its protein product is CASRAVGAQETQYF.

This chain links TRBV2 with TRBJ1-5; D call uncertain. V dropped 0 bases and J dropped 4 bases, with 7 bases sitting between them. The CDR3 sequence is 14 residues long. Germline CDR1 and CDR2: SNHLY and FYNNEI. Written as DNA, the CDR3 is TGTGCCAGCAGTGAAGCATGGCAGAATCAGCCCCAGCATTTT. Protein: CASSEAWQNQPQHF.

The chain links TRBV5-5 to TRBJ1-5, with D perhaps matching TRBD1 (5 bases). This CDR3 is 13 amino acids long. V shed 5 bases and J shed 7 bases, with 13 bases lying between them. Germline assignment: CDR1 SGHKS and CDR2 YYEKEE (reference sequence). In DNA, the CDR3 is TGTGCCAGCAGTAGAGGAGGGGTCCAGCCCCAGCATTTT. This encodes CASSRGGVQPQHF.

The genes are TRBV5-1 and TRBJ2-7, with TRBD2 matching over 7 bases. This CDR3 contains 15 residues. The junction had 13 bases not matched to a gene; V was cut back by 4 bases and J by 6 bases. The germline gives CDR1 SGHRS, CDR2 YFSETQ. The CDR3 is CASSLGAGPSGEQYF. DNA of the CDR3: TGCGCCAGCAGCCTGGGAGCGGGGCCCTCGGGCGAGCAGTACTTC.